This T cell receptor beta chain stems from a study of early T cells in non-severe SARS-CoV-2 infection. Looking at the study overall: Whole-blood bulk RNA, unsorted, was sequenced, and chains were unpaired.

Researchers attached unique molecular identifiers to individual cDNA molecules. MiXCR was run by TCRdb on the 5' RACE reads, yielding one entry per CDR3 protein. Among some 24,000 distinct CDR3 sequences, about 4.6% were seen once, and the ten largest hold 15% to 18%. In its sample, this clonotype was seen many times. V dropped 0 bases and J dropped 3 bases, with 9 bases sitting between them. Germline V lookup: CDR1 MNHEY, CDR2 SVGAGI. The CDR3 runs to 15 residues. The chain is built from TRBV6-5 and TRBJ1-5; the D gene is possibly TRBD1 (5 bases). Material: whole blood. This receptor was identified in an adult who was a healthcare worker with PCR-confirmed SARS-CoV-2 infection or an uninfected control (not recorded which). CDR3 sequence: CASSYSADTNQPQHF. CDR3 in DNA: TGTGCCAGCAGTTACTCGGCGGACACCAATCAGCCCCAGCATTTT.